The source of this T cell receptor beta chain is a study of CD8+ T cells in alopecia areata (dated by TCRdb to the late 2010s). The study in broad terms: Treated patients were enrolled in an open-label pilot trial of oral tofacitinib, 5 to 10 mg twice daily, for moderate-to-severe alopecia areata. To study T cell clonal expansion in alopecia areata, the researchers applied high-throughput TCRbeta sequencing to both the C3H/HeJ mouse model and human patients. RNA was extracted with the PAXgene miRNA kit for fixed scalp, the miRNeasy kit for PBMCs, and the RNeasy kit for mouse skin. Amplification of TCRbeta CDR3 regions was done by immunoSEQ multiplex PCR using 35 Vbeta forward primers and 13 Jbeta reverse primers. Patients stayed on tofacitinib for 6 to 18 months and then had 6 months of follow-up off drug so that delayed response and recurrence could be assessed. Biopsies were taken from tofacitinib-treated patients at baseline and again at 4 and 24 weeks into treatment, and several of those patients also had a later scalp biopsy. Scalp clonality was compared among normal scalp (n=4), patchy alopecia areata scalp (n=8), and alopecia totalis/universalis scalp (n=8). On the human side, TCRbeta sequencing was run on scalp tissue and on sorted CD4+ and CD8+ peripheral blood T cells from healthy controls and from alopecia areata patients with either patchy or totalis/universalis disease. Points the paper makes about the study in general: TCR sequences shared between patients were less clear than in mice, possibly partly because of HLA diversity in the patient population. Compared with normal scalp, lesional scalp had higher clonality and more expanded CD8+ clones, particularly in alopecia totalis/universalis, a pattern that suggests antigenic drive. Unlike mouse skin, which is dominated by gammadelta T cells, normal human skin has resident alphabeta T cells that are also sequenced, and this complicates analysis of the scalp TCR repertoire.

This clone was seen a few times. Its antigen is currently not known. No base-level quality is on record; no much larger clone is a single base apart. Library method: the immunoSEQ multiplex PCR assay. For TCR sequencing, RNA was extracted from every sample and reverse transcribed into cDNA to serve as template. SuperScript III was used for first-strand cDNA synthesis, primed with a 2:1 mix of oligo-dT and random hexamers. Amplification bias was assessed with a synthetic immune receptor repertoire, and residual bias was removed computationally. As for the authors' bioinformatics: Raw reads were preprocessed for error removal, and CDR3 was defined according to IMGT conventions as running from the conserved cysteine to phenylalanine. Clonality was computed as 1 minus the Shannon entropy, with the entropy normalized by log2 of the number of productive unique TCRs. Whether each scalp clone was CD4 or CD8 was inferred by checking scalp TCRbeta sequences against the CD4 and CD8 repertoires from sorted blood. TCRdb carries this immuneACCESS record with in-frame sequences only. Its versions omit some clonotypes, under half of them owing to an unresolved V gene in the studies checked, with the rest unexplained. V, J and clone size are those of that table, while D and trimming were read from the DNA. Within this sample are over 85,000 clones, with 41% of them counted one time only. The top ten clones comprise 1% to 1.5% of the sample.

V is pared back by 3 bases and J by 6 bases, with 7 bases lying between the germline termini. From cysteine to phenylalanine, the CDR3 is 11 amino acids long. The only DNA kept is the CDR3, 33 bases in frame from the first base. The germline V gene sets CDR1 to SGDLS and CDR2 to YYNGEE. Lesional scalp punch biopsies and peripheral blood were obtained from alopecia areata patients. After PBMCs were isolated by density centrifugation and stained for CD3, CD4 and CD8, a FACSAria was used to sort CD4+ and CD8+ T cells. The chain employs TRBV9 and TRBJ2-7; the D gene is not confidently resolved. Sequencing used CD4+ T cells sorted from blood. The receptor's source is a human donor with alopecia areata. Here the CDR3 is given as CASSAQAEQYF. The DNA is TGTGCCAGCAGCGCGCAAGCCGAGCAGTACTTC. Full variable domain (CDR3 extended with the reference TRBV9 and TRBJ2-7 proteins): DSGVTQTPKHLITATGQRVTLRCSPRSGDLSVYWYQQSLDQGLQFLIQYYNGEERAKGNILERFSAQQFPDLHSELNLSSLELGDSALYFCASSAQAEQYFGPGTRLTVT.